The TCR beta chain under discussion was sequenced for a study of patients and donors after allogeneic stem cell transplantation. V gave up 4 bases and J gave up 8 bases; unmatched junction bases: 10. Germline CDR1 reads LGHNA; CDR2 reads YNFKEQ. There are 15 residues in the CDR3. TCRdb re-called the RT-PCR reads with MiXCR, one entry per CDR3 protein. The sample lists 84,000 or so distinct CDR3 sequences; under 50% were seen once. This sequence joins TRBV4-2 and TRBJ2-1; 8 positions match TRBD1. The receptor was derived from a human donor who was either an allogeneic HSCT recipient or a stem cell or donor lymphocyte infusion donor (not recorded which). It is not recorded whose cells these are; they may come from a transplant donor. The sequenced sample was blood, either unsorted or a sorted T cell fraction (not recorded which). The CDR3 DNA reads as TGTGCCAGCAGCCGCCGCCAGGGGGCTTTCGATGAGCAGTTCTTC. Amino acid sequence: CASSRRQGAFDEQFF.